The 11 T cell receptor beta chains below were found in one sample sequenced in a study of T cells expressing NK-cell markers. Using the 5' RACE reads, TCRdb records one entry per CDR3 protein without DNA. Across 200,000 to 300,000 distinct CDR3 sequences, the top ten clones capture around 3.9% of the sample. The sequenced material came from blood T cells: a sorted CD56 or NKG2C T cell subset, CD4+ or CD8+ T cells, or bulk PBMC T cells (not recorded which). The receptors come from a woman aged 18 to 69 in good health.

The CDR3 sequence is CASSLGAFYNEQFF. The chain links TRBV5-1 to TRBJ2-1. Germline lookup yields CDR1 SGHRS and CDR2 YFSETQ. CDR3 length: 14 residues.

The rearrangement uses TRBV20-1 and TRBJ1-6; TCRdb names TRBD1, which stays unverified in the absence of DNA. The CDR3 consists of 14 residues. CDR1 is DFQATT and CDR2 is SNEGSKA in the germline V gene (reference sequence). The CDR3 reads CSARVGARGSPLHF.

The chain's CDR3 is CASSLYGSPLHF. The V and J genes are TRBV7-2 and TRBJ1-6. Germline-derived CDR1 and CDR2 are SGHTA and FQGNSA. This CDR3 region has 12 residues. The variable domain in full, with the rest retrieved from reference TRBV7-2 and TRBJ1-6, is GAGVSQSPSNKVTEKGKDVELRCDPISGHTALYWYRQSLGQGLEFLIYFQGNSAPDKSGLPSDRFSAERTGGSVSTLTIQRTQQEDSAVYLCASSLYGSPLHFGNGTRLTVT.

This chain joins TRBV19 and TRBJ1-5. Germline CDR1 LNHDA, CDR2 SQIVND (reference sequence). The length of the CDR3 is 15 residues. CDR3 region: CASSIESQTGQPQHF.

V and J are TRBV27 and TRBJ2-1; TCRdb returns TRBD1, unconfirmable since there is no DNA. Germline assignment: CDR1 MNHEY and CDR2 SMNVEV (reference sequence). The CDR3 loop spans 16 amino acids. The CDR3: CASSLRQRGGYNEQFF.

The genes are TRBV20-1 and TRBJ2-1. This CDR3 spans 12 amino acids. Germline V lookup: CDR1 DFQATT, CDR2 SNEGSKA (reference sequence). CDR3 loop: CSARGQTNEQFF.

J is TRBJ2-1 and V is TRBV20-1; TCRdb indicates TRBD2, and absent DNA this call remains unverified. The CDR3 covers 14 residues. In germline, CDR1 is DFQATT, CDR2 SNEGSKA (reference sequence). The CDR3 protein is CSAGGLAGNNEQFF.

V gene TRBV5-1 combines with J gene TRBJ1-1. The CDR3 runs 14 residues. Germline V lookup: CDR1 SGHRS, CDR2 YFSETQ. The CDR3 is CASSLDRVETEAFF. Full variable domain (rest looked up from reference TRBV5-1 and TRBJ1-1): KAGVTQTPRYLIKTRGQQVTLSCSPISGHRSVSWYQQTPGQGLQFLFEYFSETQRNKGNFPGRFSGRQFSNSRSEMNVSTLELGDSALYLCASSLDRVETEAFFGQGTRLTVV.

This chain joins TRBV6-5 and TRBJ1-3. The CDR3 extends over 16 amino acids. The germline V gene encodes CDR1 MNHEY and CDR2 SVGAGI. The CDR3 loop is CASSYSDRDSGNTIYF.

CDR3 protein: CASSLSGGDEQFF. The rearrangement links TRBV28 to TRBJ2-1; the TCRdb call, TRBD1, lacks DNA for checking. The germline CDR1 and CDR2 sequences are MDHEN and SYDVKM. The CDR3 length is 13 residues.

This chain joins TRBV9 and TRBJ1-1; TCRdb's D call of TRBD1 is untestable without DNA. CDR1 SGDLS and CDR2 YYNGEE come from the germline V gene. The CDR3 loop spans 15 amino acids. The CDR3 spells CASSVVVGTNTEAFF.